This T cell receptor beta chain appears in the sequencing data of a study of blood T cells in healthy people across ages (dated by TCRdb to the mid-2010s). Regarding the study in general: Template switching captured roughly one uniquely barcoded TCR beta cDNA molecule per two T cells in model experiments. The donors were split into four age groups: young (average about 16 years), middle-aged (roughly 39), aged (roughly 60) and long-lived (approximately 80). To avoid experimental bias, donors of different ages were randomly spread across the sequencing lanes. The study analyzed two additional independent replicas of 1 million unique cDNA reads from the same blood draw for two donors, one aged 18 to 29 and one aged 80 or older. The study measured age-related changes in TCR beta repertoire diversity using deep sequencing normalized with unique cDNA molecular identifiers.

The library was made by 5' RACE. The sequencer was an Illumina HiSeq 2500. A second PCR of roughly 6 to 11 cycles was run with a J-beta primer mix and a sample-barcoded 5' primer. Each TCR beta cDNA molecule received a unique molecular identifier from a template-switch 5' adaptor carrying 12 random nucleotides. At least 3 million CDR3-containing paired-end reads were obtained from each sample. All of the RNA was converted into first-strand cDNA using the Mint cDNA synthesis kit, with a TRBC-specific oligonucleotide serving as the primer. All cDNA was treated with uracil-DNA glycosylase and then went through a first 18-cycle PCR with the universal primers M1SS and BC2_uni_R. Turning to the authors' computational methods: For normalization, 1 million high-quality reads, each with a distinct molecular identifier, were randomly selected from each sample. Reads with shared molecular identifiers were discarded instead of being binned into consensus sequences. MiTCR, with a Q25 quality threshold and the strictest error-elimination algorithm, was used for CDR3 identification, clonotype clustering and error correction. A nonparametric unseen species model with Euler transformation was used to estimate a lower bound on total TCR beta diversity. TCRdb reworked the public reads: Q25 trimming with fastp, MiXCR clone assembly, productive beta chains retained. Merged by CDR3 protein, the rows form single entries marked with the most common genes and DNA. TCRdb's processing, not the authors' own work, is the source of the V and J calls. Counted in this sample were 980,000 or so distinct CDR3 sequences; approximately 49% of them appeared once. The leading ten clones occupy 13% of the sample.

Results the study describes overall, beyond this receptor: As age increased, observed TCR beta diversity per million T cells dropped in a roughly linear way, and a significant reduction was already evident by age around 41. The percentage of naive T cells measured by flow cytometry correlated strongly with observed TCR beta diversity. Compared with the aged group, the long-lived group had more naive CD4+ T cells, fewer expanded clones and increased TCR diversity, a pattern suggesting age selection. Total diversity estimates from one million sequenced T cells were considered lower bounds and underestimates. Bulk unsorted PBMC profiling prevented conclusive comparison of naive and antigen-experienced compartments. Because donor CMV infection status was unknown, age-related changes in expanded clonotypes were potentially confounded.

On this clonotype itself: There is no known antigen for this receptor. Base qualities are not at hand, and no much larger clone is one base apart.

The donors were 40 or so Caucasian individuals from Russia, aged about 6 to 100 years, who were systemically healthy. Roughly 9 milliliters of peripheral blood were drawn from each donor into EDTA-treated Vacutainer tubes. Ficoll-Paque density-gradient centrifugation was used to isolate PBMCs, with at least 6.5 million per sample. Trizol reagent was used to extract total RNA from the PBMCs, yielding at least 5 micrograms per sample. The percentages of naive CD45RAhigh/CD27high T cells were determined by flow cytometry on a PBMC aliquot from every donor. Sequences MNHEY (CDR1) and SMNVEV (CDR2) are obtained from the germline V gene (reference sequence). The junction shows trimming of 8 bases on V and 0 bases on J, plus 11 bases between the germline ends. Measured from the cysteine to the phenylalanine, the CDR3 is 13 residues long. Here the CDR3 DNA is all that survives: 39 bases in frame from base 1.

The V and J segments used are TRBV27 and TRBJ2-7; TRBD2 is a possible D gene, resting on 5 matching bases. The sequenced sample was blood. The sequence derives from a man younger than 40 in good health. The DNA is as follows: TGTGCCAGCGGCCGGGGAGCCTCCTACGAGCAGTACTTC. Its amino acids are CASGRGASYEQYF.